The 25 T cell receptor beta chains reported below all come from one sample, sequenced in a study of a mutant IDH1 vaccine in newly diagnosed glioma. This sample's time point: week 35, safety follow-up. Doses comprised 300 ug of mutant IDH1 20-mer peptide each, plus topical imiquimod. Sequencing was performed with immunoSEQ multiplex PCR; in TCRdb, only in-frame clones are kept and a portion is missing. Among approximately 60,000 clones listed, 70% to 90% were seen once. No antigen has been assigned to these receptors. The sample in question was PBMCs, obtained from a glioma patient whose treatment included an IDH1 peptide vaccine. Receptors were obtained from a middle-aged man with glioma.

The chain couples TRBV1 to TRBJ1-3. TRBV1 is labeled a pseudogene. The CDR3 is made up of 16 amino acids. The CDR3, as DNA: TGCACCAGCAGCCAAGTGCCCCTTCGTTCTGGAAACACCATATATTTT. Its protein product is CTSSQVPLRSGNTIYF.

J is TRBJ1-5 and V is TRBV5-4; 7 positions match TRBD1. Germline values: CDR1 SGHNT, CDR2 YYREEE (reference sequence). The CDR3 runs to 13 residues. V trimming: 3 bases; J trimming: 11 bases; junction bases outside the gene matches: 8. The CDR3 DNA reads as TGTGCCAGCAGCTGGGGACAGAGCGGGACCCAGCATTTT. Amino acid sequence: CASSWGQSGTQHF.

This chain links TRBV5-1 with TRBJ2-2; the D is unclear. The V gene's germline CDR1 is SGHRS and CDR2 YFSETQ. This CDR3 is 12 amino acids long. The germline V and J ends were trimmed by 5 bases and 4 bases, with 6 bases remaining between them. The CDR3 region is CASRLGTGELFF. CDR3 nucleotide sequence: TGCGCCAGCAGGCTGGGCACCGGGGAGCTGTTTTTT.

The chain employs TRBV2 and TRBJ1-5; D unresolved. Germline V gene lookup returns CDR1 SNHLY and CDR2 FYNNEI. The CDR3 contains 13 residues. V lost 3 bases to trimming and J lost 7 bases, with 10 bases between them. The CDR3 sequence is CASSDGVGQPQHF. The CDR3 coding sequence is TGTGCCAGCAGTGACGGGGTAGGCCAGCCCCAGCATTTT.

The chain has TRBV19 and TRBJ1-4; 12 bases are a match to TRBD1. In germline, CDR1 is LNHDA, CDR2 SQIVND (reference sequence). CDR3 length: 16 amino acids. The V and J ends lost 7 bases and 5 bases, in that order; junction bases with no gene match: 8. CDR3 nucleotides: TGTGCCAGTACCACCGGGACAGGGGGCTTGAATGAAAAACTGTTTTTT. It is translated as CASTTGTGGLNEKLFF.

This clone was observed a single time. This sequence joins TRBV11-2 and TRBJ1-1; D ambiguous. The CDR3 totals 13 residues. The V end lost 5 bases, the J end lost 1 base, and 8 bases lay between the germline ends. Germline V gives CDR1 SGHAT, CDR2 FQNNGV. Here the CDR3 reads CASSLRRNTEAFF. As DNA, the CDR3 is TGTGCCAGCAGCCTCAGGCGGAACACTGAAGCTTTCTTT. The full variable domain, its missing parts supplied by reference TRBV11-2 and TRBJ1-1, is EAGVAQSPRYKIIEKRQSVAFWCNPISGHATLYWYQQILGQGPKLLIQFQNNGVVDDSQLPKDRFSAERLKGVDSTLKIQPAKLEDSAVYLCASSLRRNTEAFFGQGTRLTVV.

This chain links TRBV6-5 with TRBJ1-1, with 7 nucleotides matching TRBD1. Trimming took 5 bases from V and 5 from J; bases not matched to a gene: 8. Looked up from germline, CDR1 is MNHEY and CDR2 is SVGAGI. The CDR3 is 14 amino acids. The CDR3 DNA is TGTGCCAGCAGTGCAAACAGGGGAGGGACTGAAGCTTTCTTT. Protein product: CASSANRGGTEAFF.

A single count supports this clone. V is TRBV7-2 and J is TRBJ2-7, with D hard to call. The germline CDR1 and CDR2 sequences are SGHTA and FQGNSA. This CDR3 region has 11 residues. V was trimmed by 6 bases and J by 5 bases, leaving 8 bases between them. The CDR3 bases are TGTGCCAGCAGTCATCAACACGAGCAGTACTTC. It codes for CASSHQHEQYF.

This clone was found once. V and J are TRBV18 and TRBJ2-2; TRBD2 matches 14 bases. This CDR3 has 18 residues. V was clipped by 4 bases and J by 7 bases; unmatched bases: 11. The V gene's germline CDR1 is KGHSH and CDR2 LQKENI. The DNA of the CDR3 is TGTGCCAGCTCACAAGGTCGGGGACTAGCGGGAGCTGTCGGGGAGCTGTTTTTT. Translated: CASSQGRGLAGAVGELFF. The variable domain in full, completed from reference TRBV18 and TRBJ2-2, reads NAGVMQNPRHLVRRRGQEARLRCSPMKGHSHVYWYRQLPEEGLKFMVYLQKENIIDESGMPKERFSAEFPKEGPSILRIQQVVRGDSAAYFCASSQGRGLAGAVGELFFGEGSRLTVL.

The chain recombines TRBV19 with TRBJ2-1; TRBD1 aligns across 8 bases. Germline trimming cut 0 bases from V and 3 bases from J; bases unmatched to any gene: 7. The CDR3 totals 17 residues. In germline, CDR1 is LNHDA, CDR2 SQIVND (reference sequence). In DNA, the CDR3 is TGTGCCAGTAGTATAGATGTCGCGACAGGGGTCTACAATGAGCAGTTCTTC. This codes for CASSIDVATGVYNEQFF. Variable domain in full (rest from reference TRBV19 and TRBJ2-1): DGGITQSPKYLFRKEGQNVTLSCEQNLNHDAMYWYRQDPGQGLRLIYYSQIVNDFQKGDIAEGYSVSREKKESFPLTVTSAQKNPTAFYLCASSIDVATGVYNEQFFGPGTRLTVL.

The V gene is TRBV7-8, the J gene TRBJ2-5; a possible D gene is TRBD1 (5 bases). V lost 5 bases and J lost 9, with 10 bases in between. Looked up from germline, CDR1 is SGHVS and CDR2 is FQNEAQ. There are 11 residues in the CDR3. The CDR3 DNA reads TGTGCCAGCAGCCGCCAAGGGGCCCAGTACTTC. Amino acids: CASSRQGAQYF.

The chain carries TRBV2 and TRBJ1-3; D is uncertain. This CDR3 spans 14 amino acids. V was trimmed by 3 bases and J by 1 base, leaving 7 bases between them. CDR1 SNHLY and CDR2 FYNNEI come from the germline V gene. The DNA for the CDR3 is TGTGCCAGCAGTGAGAGAGTATCTGGAAACACCATATATTTT. Translating gives CASSERVSGNTIYF.

This clone was counted a few times. The chain uses TRBV9 and TRBJ2-2; no firm D call. The CDR3 contains 14 residues. The germline CDR1 and CDR2 sequences are SGDLS and YYNGEE. The V end was cut by 0 bases, the J end by 8 bases, with 11 bases between. CDR3 sequence reads: CASSVVSTGGELFF. For the CDR3, the DNA is TGTGCCAGCAGCGTAGTGTCGACTGGAGGGGAGCTGTTTTTT.

The V gene is TRBV29-1, the J gene TRBJ2-1, with D maybe TRBD2 (6 bases). CDR1 SQVTM and CDR2 ANQGSEA come from the germline V gene. The CDR3 spans 16 residues. V dropped 1 base and J dropped 6 bases, with 19 bases sitting between them. The CDR3 DNA reads TGCAGCGTTGAAGCCCTGATGCCGGGAGTTCTCAATGAGCAGTTCTTC. Its protein product is CSVEALMPGVLNEQFF.

The rearrangement joins TRBV9 to TRBJ2-1, with 15 bases identical to TRBD2. CDR3 length equals 18 residues. Trimming at V came to 4 bases and at J to 8 bases, leaving 13 bases not matched to a gene. The V gene's germline CDR1 is SGDLS and CDR2 YYNGEE. CDR3 residues: CASSSGLAGGPPMDEQFF. CDR3 in DNA: TGTGCCAGCAGCTCCGGACTAGCGGGAGGGCCTCCGATGGATGAGCAGTTCTTC. Together with reference TRBV9 and TRBJ2-1, the CDR3 gives the full variable domain: DSGVTQTPKHLITATGQRVTLRCSPRSGDLSVYWYQQSLDQGLQFLIQYYNGEERAKGNILERFSAQQFPDLHSELNLSSLELGDSALYFCASSSGLAGGPPMDEQFFGPGTRLTVL.

The sample holds one count of this clone. V usage is TRBV7-9 and J usage is TRBJ2-5; D unclear. Germline V gene sequence: CDR1 SEHNR, CDR2 FQNEAQ (reference sequence). The CDR3 covers 14 residues. V was cut by 6 bases and J by 4 bases, with 15 bases left in between. The CDR3: CASSLGAGPETQYF. In DNA form, the CDR3 reads TGTGCCAGCAGTCTCGGAGCCGGCCCAGAGACCCAGTACTTC.

This clone was detected only a few times. The J gene is TRBJ2-7, the V gene TRBV7-2, with 8 bases identical to TRBD2. The V gene's germline CDR1 is SGHTA and CDR2 FQGNSA. This CDR3 spans 14 amino acids. V gave up 7 bases and J gave up 2 bases; unmatched junction bases: 7. This chain's CDR3 is CASTQLREAYEQYF. CDR3 nucleotides: TGTGCCAGCACCCAGCTGCGGGAGGCCTACGAGCAGTACTTC.

The chain combines TRBV7-2 with TRBJ2-5, with D unclear. Trimming pared 1 base from V and 6 bases from J, leaving 9 bases between. The CDR3 spans 13 residues. In germline, CDR1 is SGHTA, CDR2 FQGNSA. In DNA, the CDR3 is TGTGCCAGCAGCTTAGTGGGGAAAAAGACCCAGTACTTC. As protein: CASSLVGKKTQYF. Combining the CDR3 with reference TRBV7-2 and TRBJ2-5 gives the whole variable domain GAGVSQSPSNKVTEKGKDVELRCDPISGHTALYWYRQSLGQGLEFLIYFQGNSAPDKSGLPSDRFSAERTGGSVSTLTIQRTQQEDSAVYLCASSLVGKKTQYFGPGTRLLVL.

V and J are TRBV19 and TRBJ1-4, with D maybe TRBD1 (6 bases). Per germline, CDR1 LNHDA and CDR2 SQIVND (reference sequence). Between the trimmed V and J ends, which lost 7 bases and 2 bases, there was a span of 8 bases. This CDR3 region has 13 residues. The DNA of the CDR3 is TGTGCCAGTACAGGGGACACTAATGAAAAACTGTTTTTT. Its protein is CASTGDTNEKLFF.

The rearrangement uses TRBV7-6 and TRBJ2-4; perhaps D is TRBD1 or TRBD2 (6 bases each). Germline assignment: CDR1 SGHVS and CDR2 FNYEAQ. There are 17 residues in the CDR3. V was shortened by 0 bases and J by 6 bases, with 18 bases between the two germline ends. CDR3 in amino acids: CASSLAIGLGGPNIQYF. The CDR3, as DNA: TGTGCCAGCAGCTTAGCGATTGGGCTAGGGGGGCCAAACATTCAGTACTTC. Supplemented by reference TRBV7-6 and TRBJ2-4, the full variable domain reads GAGVSQSPRYKVTKRGQDVALRCDPISGHVSLYWYRQALGQGPEFLTYFNYEAQQDKSGLPNDRFSAERPEGSISTLTIQRTEQRDSAMYRCASSLAIGLGGPNIQYFGAGTRLSVL.

The V and J genes are TRBV29-1 and TRBJ1-5; a weak D match, TRBD1 (5 bases). Germline values: CDR1 SQVTM, CDR2 ANQGSEA. Trimming removed 4 bases at V and 4 bases at J, with 14 bases between. The CDR3 contains 14 residues. CDR3 coding DNA: TGCAGCGTTGCGGAGGGGATGAGTAATCAGCCCCAGCATTTT. Protein: CSVAEGMSNQPQHF.

The chain uses TRBV27 and TRBJ1-5, with 12 bases matching TRBD1. The germline CDR1 and CDR2 sequences are MNHEY and SMNVEV (reference sequence). The CDR3 sequence is 18 residues long. The ends lost 8 bases at V and 0 bases at J; junction bases unmatched: 11. CDR3 DNA sequence: TGTGCCAGCGGGGGACAGGGGGCTTCGATGAATAGCAATCAGCCCCAGCATTTT. Translating it yields CASGGQGASMNSNQPQHF.

The chain carries TRBV11-3 and TRBJ1-1; D gene uncertain. The CDR3 contains 13 residues. Germline-derived CDR1 and CDR2 are SGHNT and YENEEA. Trimming took off 5 bases at V and 3 bases at J, with 10 bases between the two ends. CDR3 sequence: CASSTTTDTEAFF. CDR3 DNA sequence: TGTGCCAGCAGCACTACAACAGACACTGAAGCTTTCTTT.

This chain links TRBV6-6 with TRBJ1-1, with a possible D match to TRBD1 (5 bases). The CDR3 is made up of 13 amino acids. Germline V CDR1 and CDR2: MNHNY, SVGAGI (reference sequence). The V and J ends lost 4 bases and 6 bases respectively, with 12 bases between them. The CDR3 DNA reads as TGTGCCAGCAGTTCAAGGGGACGACCTGAAGCTTTCTTT. It codes for CASSSRGRPEAFF.

V is TRBV7-2 and J is TRBJ2-6, with D perhaps given as TRBD1 or TRBD2 (5 bases each). Germline V gives CDR1 SGHTA, CDR2 FQGNSA. V dropped 2 bases and J dropped 4 bases, with 9 bases sitting between them. The CDR3 extends over 15 amino acids. CDR3 sequence (DNA): TGTGCCAGCAGCTTAAGAGGGGTCGGGGCCAACGTCCTGACTTTC. The encoded protein is CASSLRGVGANVLTF.